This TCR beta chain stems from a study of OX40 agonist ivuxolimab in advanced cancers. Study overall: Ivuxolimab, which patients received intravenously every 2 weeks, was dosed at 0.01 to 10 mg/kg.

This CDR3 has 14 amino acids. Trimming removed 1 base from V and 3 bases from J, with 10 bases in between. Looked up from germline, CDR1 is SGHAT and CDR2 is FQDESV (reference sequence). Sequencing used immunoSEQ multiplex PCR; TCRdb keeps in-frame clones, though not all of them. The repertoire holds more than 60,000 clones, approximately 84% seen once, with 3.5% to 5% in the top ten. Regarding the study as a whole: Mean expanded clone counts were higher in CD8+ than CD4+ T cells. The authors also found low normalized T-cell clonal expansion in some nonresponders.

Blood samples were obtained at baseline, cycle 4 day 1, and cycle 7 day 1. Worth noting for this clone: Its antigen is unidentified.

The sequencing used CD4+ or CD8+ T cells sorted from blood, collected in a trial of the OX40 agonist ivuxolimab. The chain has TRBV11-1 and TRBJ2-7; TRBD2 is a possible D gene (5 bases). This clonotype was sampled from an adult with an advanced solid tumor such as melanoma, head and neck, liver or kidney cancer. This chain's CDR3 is CASSLGTGNYEQYF. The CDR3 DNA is TGTGCCAGCAGCTTAGGGACGGGAAACTACGAGCAGTACTTC.